These 2 T cell receptor beta chains originate from one sample sequenced in a study of T-cell memory formation after mild COVID-19. Using its own MiXCR run on the 5' RACE reads, TCRdb lists one record per CDR3 protein. The table lists 170,000 or so distinct CDR3 sequences, about a fifth of them singletons. Sequencing input: PBMCs or a T cell subset sorted from them (not recorded which). The receptors originated from an adult woman who had mild COVID-19 (a few samples of this study predate the infection). Cell type and time point are not known.

The chain is built from TRBV20-1 and TRBJ2-7; D gene ambiguous. This CDR3 is built from 14 residues. From germline, CDR1 is DFQATT and CDR2 SNEGSKA (reference sequence). The germline V and J ends were trimmed by 0 bases and 0 bases, with 9 bases remaining between them. CDR3 region: CSARDRVRSYEQYF. The CDR3 DNA follows: TGCAGTGCTAGAGATAGGGTTCGCTCCTACGAGCAGTACTTC.

This clonotype was seen a few times. V usage is TRBV6-6 and J usage is TRBJ2-7; D not certain. This CDR3 has 15 amino acids. Per germline, CDR1 MNHNY and CDR2 SVGAGI (reference sequence). V lost 2 bases, J lost 1 base, and 12 bases lay in between. The CDR3 sequence: CASSYPDLSSYEQYF. DNA of the CDR3: TGTGCCAGCAGTTACCCAGACTTGTCATCCTACGAGCAGTACTTC.